A selection of T cell receptor beta chains follows, all from one sample in a study of CD8 T cells in ankylosing spondylitis. Each CDR3 protein gets one entry after TCRdb re-called the 5' RACE reads with MiXCR. The repertoire has roughly 230,000 distinct CDR3 sequences, approximately 10% of them found once; the top ten carry 2.6%. Sequencing was done on a sample of blood, either unsorted or a sorted T cell fraction (not recorded which). These receptors were collected from a male donor with ankylosing spondylitis or in good health (not recorded which). CDR3s include the opening cysteine and the closing phenylalanine or tryptophan. A D gene is named only where the DNA matches it firmly. Not every row has a clone size; where given, it reads once, few, many or a size class.

j_gene: TRBJ2-3
v_gene: TRBV10-3
abundance: many
d_gene: TRBD2
CDR3nt: TGTGCCATCAGAGGTAGCGGGAGAGGGGACACAGATACGCAGTATTTT
CDR3aa: CAIRGSGRGDTDTQYF

j_gene: TRBJ1-1
v_gene: TRBV18
abundance: few
d_gene: TRBD1
CDR3nt: TGTGCCAGCTCATCTGGACAGGGGGCATTGAACACTGAAGCTTTCTTT
CDR3aa: CASSSGQGALNTEAFF

j_gene: TRBJ2-7
v_gene: TRBV20-1
abundance: many
d_gene: .
CDR3nt: TGCAGTGCTCATGGGACCGACTCCTACGAGCAGTACTTC
CDR3aa: CSAHGTDSYEQYF

j_gene: TRBJ2-7
v_gene: TRBV2
abundance: .
d_gene: .
CDR3nt: TGTGTCAGCAGTTTCCTCTCCTACGAGCAGTACTTC
CDR3aa: CVSSFLSYEQYF

j_gene: TRBJ2-1
v_gene: TRBV20-1
abundance: many
d_gene: .
CDR3nt: TGCAGTGCCCACGACAGGAGACTTTCCTACAATGAGCAGTTCTTC
CDR3aa: CSAHDRRLSYNEQFF

j_gene: TRBJ2-3
v_gene: TRBV25-1
abundance: many
d_gene: .
CDR3nt: TGTGCCAGCAGTGAATTGGGGGATTTGAGAGATACGCAGTATTTT
CDR3aa: CASSELGDLRDTQYF

j_gene: TRBJ2-4
v_gene: TRBV10-3
abundance: many
d_gene: .
CDR3nt: TGTGCCATCAGTGAGTCCGGCGGGTTAGCCAAAAACATTCAGTACTTC
CDR3aa: CAISESGGLAKNIQYF

j_gene: TRBJ2-3
v_gene: TRBV5-1
abundance: .
d_gene: TRBD1
CDR3nt: TGCGCCAGCAGCATAGGACAGGGGGCGTCCGATACGCAGTATTTT
CDR3aa: CASSIGQGASDTQYF

j_gene: TRBJ1-2
v_gene: TRBV5-1
abundance: few
d_gene: .
CDR3nt: TGCGCCAGCAGCTTGGACACCCGAAACTATGGCTACACCTTC
CDR3aa: CASSLDTRNYGYTF

j_gene: TRBJ2-7
v_gene: TRBV5-1
abundance: many
d_gene: TRBD1
CDR3nt: TGCGCCAGCAGCACTACCCCCAGGACAGGCTTCAGCTCCTACGAGCAGTACTTC
CDR3aa: CASSTTPRTGFSSYEQYF

j_gene: TRBJ2-3
v_gene: TRBV6-5
abundance: .
d_gene: TRBD2
CDR3nt: TGTGCCAGCAGTTCTAGCGGGAGGGCCACAGATACGCAGTATTTT
CDR3aa: CASSSSGRATDTQYF

j_gene: TRBJ1-5
v_gene: TRBV30
abundance: .
d_gene: .
CDR3nt: TGTGCCTGGAGTGAAAACCCGCGGAGCAATCAGCCCCAGCATTTT
CDR3aa: CAWSENPRSNQPQHF

j_gene: TRBJ2-2
v_gene: TRBV5-1
abundance: many
d_gene: .
CDR3nt: TGCGCCAGCAGCTTGGAACAGGGCACCGGGGAGCTGTTTTTT
CDR3aa: CASSLEQGTGELFF

j_gene: TRBJ1-5
v_gene: TRBV19
abundance: .
d_gene: .
CDR3nt: TGTGCCAGTAGTATGGACAGAAATCAGCCCCAGCATTTT
CDR3aa: CASSMDRNQPQHF

j_gene: TRBJ2-2
v_gene: TRBV12-3/TRBV12-4
abundance: many
d_gene: TRBD2
CDR3nt: TGTGCCAGCAGTTTATGGCCGGGACTAGCGAACACCGGGGAGCTGTTTTTT
CDR3aa: CASSLWPGLANTGELFF

j_gene: TRBJ1-2
v_gene: TRBV20-1
abundance: many
d_gene: .
CDR3nt: TGCAGTGCTAGCCTCCAGGGTGGGGACTATGGCTACACCTTC
CDR3aa: CSASLQGGDYGYTF

j_gene: TRBJ1-1
v_gene: TRBV5-5
abundance: many
d_gene: TRBD1
CDR3nt: TGTGCCAGCAGCTTGGGACAGGGACGTTTGGGAGCTTTCTTT
CDR3aa: CASSLGQGRLGAFF

j_gene: TRBJ2-3
v_gene: TRBV9
abundance: many
d_gene: TRBD1
CDR3nt: TGTGCCAGCAGCGTAGCCGGACAGGGGACAGATACGCAGTATTTT
CDR3aa: CASSVAGQGTDTQYF